The 21 T cell receptor beta chains given below trace back to one sample, sequenced in a study of identical twins. One entry per CDR3 protein results from TCRdb running MiXCR on the 5' RACE reads. The sample lists around 480,000 distinct CDR3 sequences; roughly 13% were seen once. The same specimen was also included in a second study, on yellow fever vaccine responses in identical twins.

Sequencing input: CD4+ T cells sorted from blood. These receptors were collected from a woman aged 18-29 years in good health.

The chain combines TRBV10-3 with TRBJ1-6; no clear D. CDR3 size: 14 residues. From germline, CDR1 is ENHRY and CDR2 SYGVKD. V dropped 6 bases and J dropped 7 bases, with 13 bases sitting between them. In nucleotides, the CDR3 is TGTGCCATCAGCCCCGACAAATTCAATTCACCCCTCCACTTT. It specifies CAISPDKFNSPLHF.

In its sample, this clonotype was seen a few times. The chain employs TRBV20-1 and TRBJ2-7, with a weak D call TRBD1 (5 bases). Germline lookup yields CDR1 DFQATT and CDR2 SNEGSKA (reference sequence). Trimming removed 0 bases from V and 0 bases from J, with 18 bases in between. CDR3 size: 17 residues. The CDR3 DNA sequence: TGCAGTGCTAGAGATAAATTCAGACAGACCTTCTCCTACGAGCAGTACTTC. Translating it yields CSARDKFRQTFSYEQYF.

This chain joins TRBV7-9 and TRBJ2-5; tentative D call: TRBD1 (5 bases). The V gene's germline CDR1 is SEHNR and CDR2 FQNEAQ (reference sequence). This CDR3 is 15 amino acids long. V lost 1 base and J lost 1, with 10 bases in between. The CDR3 loop reads CASSLDRTSQETQYF. The CDR3 coding sequence is TGTGCCAGCAGCTTAGACAGGACCAGCCAAGAGACCCAGTACTTC. Based on the CDR3 plus reference TRBV7-9 and TRBJ2-5, the full variable domain is DTGVSQNPRHKITKRGQNVTFRCDPISEHNRLYWYRQTLGQGPEFLTYFQNEAQLEKSRLLSDRFSAERPKGSFSTLEIQRTEQGDSAMYLCASSLDRTSQETQYFGPGTRLLVL.

CDR3 bases: TGTGCCAGTAGAAGTTCCGGGACTAGCAGGACCGGGGAGCTGTTTTTT. Amino acid sequence: CASRSSGTSRTGELFF. The V gene is TRBV19, the J gene TRBJ2-2; 9 bases agree with TRBD2. The CDR3 loop spans 16 amino acids. Losses at the gene ends were 6 bases for V and 5 bases for J; bases not matched to a gene: 10. Germline CDR1 is LNHDA and CDR2 is SQIVND (reference sequence).

The chain employs TRBV5-1 and TRBJ1-2; weak D call: TRBD1 (6 bases). V was trimmed by 1 base and J by 2 bases, leaving 9 bases between them. The CDR3 has 14 residues. CDR1 is SGHRS and CDR2 is YFSETQ in the germline V gene. The CDR3 reads CASSLLDRNYGYTF. Here the CDR3 DNA reads TGCGCCAGCAGCTTGCTGGACAGAAACTATGGCTACACCTTC.

This clonotype turned up a few times. V is TRBV5-1 and J is TRBJ2-1; TRBD2 matches at 8 bases. The trim removed 4 bases at V and 15 bases at J, leaving 15 bases unmatched. The CDR3 consists of 14 residues. Germline-derived CDR1 and CDR2 are SGHRS and YFSETQ. This CDR3 is CASSISPGGTDAFF. CDR3 DNA sequence: TGCGCCAGCAGCATATCTCCGGGAGGGACGGATGCGTTCTTC.

This clonotype has just a few counts. CDR3 region: CASSDMGGQPYEQYF. Here the CDR3 DNA reads TGTGCCAGCAGTGATATGGGAGGACAACCCTACGAGCAGTACTTC. The gene calls are TRBV27 and TRBJ2-7; possible D gene TRBD2, 6 bases. From germline, CDR1 is MNHEY and CDR2 SMNVEV (reference sequence). The CDR3 runs 15 residues. Trimming removed 5 bases from V and 2 bases from J, with 16 bases in between.

The V gene is TRBV20-1, the J gene TRBJ2-3, with 9 bases identical to TRBD2. J gave up 6 bases and V 1 base, and 8 bases lay outside the gene matches. This CDR3 is built from 15 residues. Germline V lookup: CDR1 DFQATT, CDR2 SNEGSKA (reference sequence). CDR3 nucleotides: TGCAGTGCTAGAGTGGGTAGCGGGGGAGACGATACGCAGTATTTT. Translation gives CSARVGSGGDDTQYF.

Concerning this clonotype: One end of the junction fails to match germline, which may point to a read error. The V and J genes are TRBV2 and TRBJ2-7; 9 positions match TRBD1. This CDR3 comprises 18 residues. The germline gives CDR1 SNHLY, CDR2 FYNNEI. CDR3 loop: CTSSPTGTGLLAPDEQYF. CDR3 DNA: TGTACCAGCAGTCCCACCGGGACAGGGCTGCTCGCTCCTGACGAGCAGTACTTC.

This clonotype turned up a few times. The chain joins TRBV12-3 or TRBV12-4 to TRBJ2-3; TRBD2 aligns across 7 bases. The trim removed 5 bases at V and 2 bases at J, leaving 7 bases unmatched. The CDR3 spans 15 residues. The CDR3 loop is CASSDGGTNTDTQYF. The CDR3 nucleotides are TGTGCCAGCAGTGACGGGGGGACCAACACAGATACGCAGTATTTT.

CDR3 DNA: TGTGCCAGCACGCCGTCGGCTAGCGGGAGGTGGACGCAGTATTTT. This encodes CASTPSASGRWTQYF. This chain uses TRBV6-1 with TRBJ2-3, with 11 positions matching TRBD2. With 7 bases clipped from V and 9 bases from J, the junction kept 12 bases outside the gene matches. The germline CDR1 and CDR2 sequences are MNHNS and SASEGT. CDR3 length: 15 residues.

The chain is built from TRBV4-2 and TRBJ2-3; 8 bases are shared with TRBD1. This CDR3 has 18 amino acids. Germline V gives CDR1 LGHNA, CDR2 YNFKEQ. V was pared by 4 bases and J by 6 bases, with 18 bases of the junction left unmatched. The CDR3 DNA reads TGTGCCAGCAGCCCCGGTGGAGGTGCAGGGGGCTTTTGGGATACGCAGTATTTT. It specifies CASSPGGGAGGFWDTQYF.

In nucleotides, the CDR3 is TGTGCCAGCAGCTCCGGACAAATCGTCCGATCCGGGGAGCTGTTTTTT. This encodes CASSSGQIVRSGELFF. V is TRBV7-2 and J is TRBJ2-2; D is possibly TRBD1 (5 bases). The CDR3 contains 16 residues. Germline V gene data show CDR1 as SGHTA and CDR2 as FQGNSA. V lost 4 bases and J 6 bases, leaving 18 bases between the germline ends.

This clonotype was picked up many times. V and J are TRBV12-3 or TRBV12-4 and TRBJ2-1; D is possibly TRBD2 (6 bases). This CDR3 spans 14 amino acids. V was pared by 1 base and J by 9 bases, with 13 bases between. Here the CDR3 reads CASSLGSRGGEQFF. The CDR3 DNA is TGTGCCAGCAGTTTAGGGTCCCGGGGAGGTGAGCAGTTCTTC.

The rearrangement links TRBV7-9 to TRBJ2-7, with 8 bases lining up with TRBD1. CDR1 and CDR2 from the germline V gene are SEHNR and FQNEAQ (reference sequence). There are 15 residues in the CDR3. V shed 5 bases, J shed 4 bases, and the junction held 10 bases outside the gene matches. The DNA of the CDR3 is TGTGCCAGCAGCGCATTAGCAGGGGGCTTTTACGAGCAGTACTTC. This gives the protein CASSALAGGFYEQYF. Combining the CDR3 with reference TRBV7-9 and TRBJ2-7 gives the whole variable domain DTGVSQNPRHKITKRGQNVTFRCDPISEHNRLYWYRQTLGQGPEFLTYFQNEAQLEKSRLLSDRFSAERPKGSFSTLEIQRTEQGDSAMYLCASSALAGGFYEQYFGPGTRLTVT.

This clonotype was counted a few times. The CDR3 here is CASSPGLAVDEQFF. DNA of the CDR3: TGTGCCAGCTCACCGGGACTAGCGGTGGATGAGCAGTTCTTC. V is TRBV18 and J is TRBJ2-1, with TRBD2 matching over 11 bases. Germline loops: CDR1 KGHSH, CDR2 LQKENI. The V and J ends lost 3 bases and 8 bases, in that order; junction bases with no gene match: 3. The CDR3 has 14 residues.

The rearrangement joins TRBV5-1 to TRBJ1-1; D is possibly TRBD1 (5 bases). V lost 4 bases, J lost 10 bases, and 11 bases lay in between. The CDR3 runs 11 residues. Germline V gene lookup returns CDR1 SGHRS and CDR2 YFSETQ. The CDR3 region is CASSAGSRAFF. The CDR3 bases are TGCGCCAGCAGCGCAGGGTCGAGAGCTTTCTTT.

J is TRBJ2-7 and V is TRBV12-3 or TRBV12-4, with TRBD1 matching 9 bases. V shed 7 bases, J shed 5 bases, and the junction held 9 bases outside the gene matches. The CDR3 consists of 14 residues. The CDR3 region has the DNA TGTGCCAGCACTGAGGGACAGGGTTCCCACGAGCAGTACTTC. Residues: CASTEGQGSHEQYF.

This clonotype was picked up many times. The V and J genes are TRBV4-2 and TRBJ1-3; D is unresolved. V was cut by 1 base and J by 4 bases, with 5 bases left in between. The CDR3 runs to 13 residues. CDR1 is LGHNA, CDR2 YNFKEQ, per germline. In DNA form, the CDR3 reads TGTGCCAGCAGCCAAGGATCCGGAAACACCATATATTTT. Amino acids: CASSQGSGNTIYF.

The chain uses TRBV9 and TRBJ2-3; possible D gene TRBD2, 7 bases. The CDR3 is made up of 15 amino acids. The germline V gene encodes CDR1 SGDLS and CDR2 YYNGEE. V lost 0 bases and J 2 bases, leaving 10 bases between the germline ends. CDR3: CASSVGGGLTDTQYF. The CDR3 bases are TGTGCCAGCAGCGTAGGCGGGGGCCTCACAGATACGCAGTATTTT.

This clonotype was detected only a few times. This chain connects TRBV10-1 to TRBJ2-2; no firm D call. V was clipped by 7 bases and J by 3 bases, with 12 bases between them. The CDR3 runs to 14 residues. Germline values: CDR1 WNHNN, CDR2 SYGVQD (reference sequence). The CDR3 reads CASKVNEYTGELFF. As DNA, the CDR3 is TGCGCCAGCAAAGTAAATGAATACACCGGGGAGCTGTTTTTT.